One sample yielded the 22 T cell receptor beta chains listed below, sequenced in a study. MiXCR, run by TCRdb on the 5' RACE reads, gives a single entry per CDR3 protein. The sample includes just under 65,000 distinct CDR3 sequences, around a fifth of them seen just once. Sequencing was done on a sample of memory CD4+ T cells sorted from a lymph node. Indicated subset: memory CD4+ T cells, CD4+CD45RO+CD25-. The source is a female donor with breast cancer.

V usage is TRBV18 and J usage is TRBJ2-7; D is perhaps TRBD1 (5 bases). The V end lost 2 bases, the J end lost 3 bases, and 11 bases lay between the germline ends. Germline V lookup: CDR1 KGHSH, CDR2 LQKENI. The CDR3 loop spans 14 amino acids. The chain's CDR3 is CASSPNQDSYEQYF. The CDR3 nucleotides read TGTGCCAGCTCACCAAACCAAGACAGCTACGAGCAGTACTTC.

This clonotype was counted only a few times. V and J are TRBV28 and TRBJ2-1; 11 positions match TRBD2. J gave up 5 bases and V 5 bases, and 8 bases lay outside the gene matches. The V gene's germline CDR1 is MDHEN and CDR2 SYDVKM. The CDR3 runs to 16 residues. CDR3 residues: CASSAPTSGSDNEQFF. The CDR3 DNA is TGTGCCAGCAGTGCCCCTACTAGCGGGAGTGACAATGAGCAGTTCTTC.

This clonotype was detected many times. The rearrangement links TRBV6-5 to TRBJ2-1, with 9 bases matching TRBD2. The germline V gene has CDR1 MNHEY and CDR2 SVGAGI. V lost 6 bases to trimming and J lost 10 bases; unmatched junction nucleotides: 7. This CDR3 is 13 amino acids long. This chain's CDR3 is CASSPQAGGEQFF. CDR3 DNA: TGTGCCAGCAGCCCCCAAGCGGGAGGCGAGCAGTTCTTC.

As for this clonotype: With a much larger clone just one base away, this may be a read error. The chain joins TRBV7-2 to TRBJ2-3, with 8 bases fitting TRBD2. Germline assignment: CDR1 SGHTA and CDR2 FQGNSA. The CDR3 consists of 18 residues. The V gene end was trimmed by 1 base and the J gene end by 3 bases; junction bases not matched to a gene: 12. CDR3 sequence: CASSLVSGSLLLTDTQYF. DNA for the CDR3: TGTGCCAGCAGCTTAGTAAGCGGGAGCCTACTTCTGACAGATACGCAGTATTTT. The full variable domain, completed using reference TRBV7-2 and TRBJ2-3, is GAGVSQSPSNKVTEKGKDVELRCDPISGHTALYWYRQSLGQGLEFLIYFQGNSAPDKSGLPSDRFSAERTGGSVSTLTIQRTQQEDSAVYLCASSLVSGSLLLTDTQYFGPGTRLTVL.

This clonotype has more than one count but fewer than ten. This sequence joins TRBV5-1 and TRBJ2-1, with D uncertain. The germline V gene has CDR1 SGHRS and CDR2 YFSETQ. CDR3 length: 16 amino acids. Trimming removed 0 bases from V and 0 bases from J, with 10 bases in between. Here the CDR3 DNA reads TGCGCCAGCAGCTTGGGCCAGGTGGTCTCCTACAATGAGCAGTTCTTC. It is translated as CASSLGQVVSYNEQFF.

Many counts were recorded for this clonotype. The chain employs TRBV6-5 and TRBJ1-2; no clear D. Trimming removed 5 bases at V and 4 bases at J, with 11 bases between. Germline values: CDR1 MNHEY, CDR2 SVGAGI. This CDR3 is built from 13 residues. The DNA for the CDR3 is TGTGCCAGCAGTCCCTTTCCCGGCTATGGCTACACCTTC. Translating gives CASSPFPGYGYTF.

In its sample, this clonotype was seen a few times. This chain connects TRBV9 to TRBJ1-2, with D perhaps matching TRBD1 (5 bases). Per the germline V gene, CDR1 is SGDLS and CDR2 is YYNGEE. The V gene lost 6 bases and the J gene lost 4 bases, with 13 bases spanning the gap. The CDR3 runs to 13 residues. The chain's CDR3 is CASKGKDFYGYTF. The CDR3 DNA is TGTGCCAGCAAGGGGAAGGATTTCTATGGCTACACCTTC.

This clonotype was recorded a few times. The chain couples TRBV7-2 to TRBJ1-1, with 7 bases lining up with TRBD1. The CDR3 sequence is 13 residues long. The trim removed 1 base at V and 7 bases at J, leaving 3 bases unmatched. From germline, CDR1 is SGHTA and CDR2 FQGNSA. The DNA of the CDR3 is TGTGCCAGCAGCTTAGTGAGGGACAGTGAAGCTTTCTTT. Its protein is CASSLVRDSEAFF.

This clonotype has a handful of counts. V is TRBV4-1 and J is TRBJ1-5; 9 nucleotides match TRBD1. CDR1 is MGHRA and CDR2 is YSYEKL in the germline V gene. CDR3 length: 14 residues. Germline trimming cut 3 bases from V and 6 bases from J; bases unmatched to any gene: 3. CDR3 DNA: TGCGCCAGCAGCCAGCAACAGGGGGCTCAGCCCCAGCATTTT. This gives the protein CASSQQQGAQPQHF.

A remark on this clonotype: The CDR3 carries no conserved terminal phenylalanine or tryptophan, so it likely arises from a read error. The gene calls are TRBV5-1 and TRBJ1-2; D unclear. V was trimmed by 3 bases and J by 2 bases, leaving 14 bases between them. The germline gives CDR1 SGHRS, CDR2 YFSETQ. The CDR3 contains 15 residues. CDR3 sequence (DNA): TGCGCCAGCAGCTCCGGCGGCAGAATAAACTATGGCTACACCTCC. Protein sequence: CASSSGGRINYGYTS.

This clonotype was recorded a few times. This sequence joins TRBV9 and TRBJ2-2, with a possible D match to TRBD2 (5 bases). The CDR3 runs 13 residues. The ends were cut back, 1 base at V and 7 bases at J, with 8 bases in the middle. The germline gives CDR1 SGDLS, CDR2 YYNGEE. The DNA for the CDR3 is TGTGCCAGCAGCGTATGGGAGAGCGGGGAGCTGTTTTTT. Protein: CASSVWESGELFF.

This clonotype showed up just a few times. CDR3 protein: CASSLGSADTYGYTF. CDR3 coding DNA: TGCGCCAGCAGCTTGGGGTCGGCAGACACCTATGGCTACACCTTC. J is TRBJ1-2 and V is TRBV5-1; D is unclear. Trimming stripped 0 bases from V and 4 bases from J, with 13 bases between. The CDR3 extends over 15 amino acids. The germline V gene encodes CDR1 SGHRS and CDR2 YFSETQ.

The chain is built from TRBV20-1 and TRBJ2-1; D unresolved. Germline lookup yields CDR1 DFQATT and CDR2 SNEGSKA (reference sequence). There are 16 residues in the CDR3. V was pared by 5 bases and J by 0 bases, with 17 bases between. CDR3 nucleotide sequence: TGCAGTGCTCTAAGTCGTGGGCAGAGCTCCTACAATGAGCAGTTCTTC. Amino acids: CSALSRGQSSYNEQFF.

In the case of this clonotype: Given a much more abundant clone one base away, this may be a read error. The chain employs TRBV5-1 and TRBJ2-1, with 7 bases aligning to TRBD1. The germline V gene has CDR1 SGHRS and CDR2 YFSETQ. The CDR3 consists of 15 residues. The CDR3 reads CASCHRDSTYNKQFF. DNA for the CDR3: TGCGCCAGCTGCCACCGGGACAGTACCTACAATAAGCAGTTCTTC.

The V and J genes are TRBV19 and TRBJ2-1, with 12 bases aligning to TRBD2. V lost 5 bases to trimming and J lost 7 bases; unmatched junction nucleotides: 3. Germline CDR1 reads LNHDA; CDR2 reads SQIVND (reference sequence). The CDR3 spans 14 residues. This CDR3 is CASSVGLAGNEQFF. The CDR3 DNA reads as TGTGCCAGTAGTGTGGGACTAGCGGGTAATGAGCAGTTCTTC.

The chain links TRBV6-1 to TRBJ2-7; TRBD2 aligns across 11 bases. V was clipped by 9 bases and J by 0 bases; unmatched bases: 7. CDR1 is MNHNS and CDR2 is SASEGT in the germline V gene. CDR3 length: 15 residues. The CDR3 region is CASGTSGRLSYEQYF. The CDR3 bases are TGTGCCAGTGGGACTAGCGGACGCCTCTCCTACGAGCAGTACTTC.

This clonotype occurred a few times. This chain joins TRBV10-2 and TRBJ1-2; TRBD1 matches 9 bases. Trimming took 3 bases from V and 3 from J; bases not matched to a gene: 8. This CDR3 is built from 16 residues. Germline CDR1 reads WSHSY; CDR2 reads SAAADI. CDR3 coding DNA: TGCGCCAGCAGTGACCCCGGGACAGGGTTAGACTATGGCTACACCTTC. Its translation: CASSDPGTGLDYGYTF.

The chain carries TRBV5-5 and TRBJ1-3, with TRBD1 as a possible D gene (5 bases). Germline V lookup: CDR1 SGHKS, CDR2 YYEKEE (reference sequence). Trimming left V 4 bases short and J 0 bases short, with 8 bases between. The CDR3 spans 14 residues. The CDR3 loop reads CASSGRGSGNTIYF. For the CDR3, the DNA is TGTGCCAGCAGCGGAAGGGGCTCTGGAAACACCATATATTTT.

The chain carries TRBV28 and TRBJ1-2; D is ambiguous. The CDR3 has 13 amino acids. Trimming took off 3 bases at V and 6 bases at J, with 11 bases between the two ends. Germline loops: CDR1 MDHEN, CDR2 SYDVKM. For the CDR3, the DNA is TGTGCCAGCAGTTTTTGGGTAATTAATGGCTACACCTTC. Its protein product is CASSFWVINGYTF.

This clonotype was found many times. The chain uses TRBV5-1 and TRBJ2-3, with 7 bases aligning to TRBD1. Germline V gene data show CDR1 as SGHRS and CDR2 as YFSETQ. The CDR3 runs to 17 residues. The V segment lost 0 bases and the J segment 4 bases; nucleotides outside the gene matches: 11. The CDR3 DNA reads TGCGCCAGCAGCTTGGCCGCTGGACCTACAGGGGCAGATACGCAGTATTTT. Amino acid sequence: CASSLAAGPTGADTQYF.

The chain employs TRBV4-3 and TRBJ1-2; the D is unclear. Trimming removed 0 bases from V and 4 bases from J, with 6 bases in between. The CDR3 consists of 13 residues. CDR1 is LGHNA and CDR2 is YSLEER in the germline V gene. The CDR3 DNA reads TGCGCCAGCAGCCAAGATCGGACCTATGGCTACACCTTC. Amino acids: CASSQDRTYGYTF.

This clonotype was observed a handful of times. The chain uses TRBV5-6 and TRBJ2-5, with 8 bases fitting TRBD2. The CDR3 consists of 16 residues. V was pared by 0 bases and J by 5 bases, with 9 bases of the junction left unmatched. From germline, CDR1 is SGHDT and CDR2 YYEEEE. For the CDR3, the DNA is TGTGCCAGCAGCTTGGGGACCAACGGGAGGGGGGAGACCCAGTACTTC. It is translated as CASSLGTNGRGETQYF.